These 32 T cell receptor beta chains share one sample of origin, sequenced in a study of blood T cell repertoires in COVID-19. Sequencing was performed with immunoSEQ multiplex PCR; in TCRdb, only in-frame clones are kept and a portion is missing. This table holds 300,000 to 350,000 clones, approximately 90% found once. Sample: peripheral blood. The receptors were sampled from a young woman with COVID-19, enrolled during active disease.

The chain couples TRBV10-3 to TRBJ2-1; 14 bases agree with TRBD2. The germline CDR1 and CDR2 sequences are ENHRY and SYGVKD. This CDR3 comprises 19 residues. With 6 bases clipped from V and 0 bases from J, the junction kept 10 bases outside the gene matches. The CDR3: CAIRGLAGAGGISYNEQFF. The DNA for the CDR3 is TGTGCCATCAGGGGACTAGCGGGAGCTGGGGGGATCTCCTACAATGAGCAGTTCTTC.

The chain's CDR3 is CAWGLGGEQYF. As DNA, the CDR3 is TGTGCCTGGGGTTTGGGGGGCGAGCAGTACTTC. The chain is built from TRBV30 and TRBJ2-7; TRBD2 is a possible D gene (6 bases). With 5 bases removed from V and 6 bases from J, the gap between germline ends came to 11 bases. The CDR3 runs to 11 residues. Germline V gene lookup returns CDR1 GTSNPN and CDR2 SVGIG (reference sequence).

The CDR3 region has the DNA TGCAGCGTTGTCGGCACTGAAGCTTTCTTT. Its translation: CSVVGTEAFF. The chain joins TRBV29-1 to TRBJ1-1; D not certain. Germline V gene sequence: CDR1 SQVTM, CDR2 ANQGSEA. The CDR3 is made up of 10 amino acids. V was shortened by 4 bases and J by 4 bases, with 4 bases between the two germline ends.

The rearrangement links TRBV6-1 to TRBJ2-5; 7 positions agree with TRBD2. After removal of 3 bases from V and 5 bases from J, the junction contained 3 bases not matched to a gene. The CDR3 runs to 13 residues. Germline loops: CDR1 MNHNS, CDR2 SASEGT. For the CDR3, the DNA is TGTGCCAGCAGTGAGCGGGGAGGGGAGACCCAGTACTTC. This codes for CASSERGGETQYF.

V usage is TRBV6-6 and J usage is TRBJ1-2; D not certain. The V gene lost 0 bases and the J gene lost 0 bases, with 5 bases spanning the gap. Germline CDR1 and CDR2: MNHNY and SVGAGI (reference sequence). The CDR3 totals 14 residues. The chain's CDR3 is CASSYSPTNYGYTF. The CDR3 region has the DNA TGTGCCAGCAGTTACTCGCCTACTAACTATGGCTACACCTTC.

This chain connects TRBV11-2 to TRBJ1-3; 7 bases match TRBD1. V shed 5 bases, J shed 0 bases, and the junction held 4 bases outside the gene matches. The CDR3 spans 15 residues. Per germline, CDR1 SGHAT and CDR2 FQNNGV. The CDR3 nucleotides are TGTGCCAGCAGCCTGGGGACAGACTCTGGAAACACCATATATTTT. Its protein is CASSLGTDSGNTIYF.

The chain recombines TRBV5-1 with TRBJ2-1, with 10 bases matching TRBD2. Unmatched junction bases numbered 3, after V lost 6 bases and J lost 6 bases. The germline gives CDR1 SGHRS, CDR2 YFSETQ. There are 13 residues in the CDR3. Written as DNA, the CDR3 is TGCGCCAGCAAGGTAGCGGGAGGCAATGAGCAGTTCTTC. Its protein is CASKVAGGNEQFF.

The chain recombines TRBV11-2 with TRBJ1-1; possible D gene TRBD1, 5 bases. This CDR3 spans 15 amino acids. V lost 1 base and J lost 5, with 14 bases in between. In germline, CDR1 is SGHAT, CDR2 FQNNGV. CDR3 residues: CASSLGAGYGTEAFF. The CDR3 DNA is TGTGCCAGCAGCTTAGGAGCAGGGTACGGGACTGAAGCTTTCTTT.

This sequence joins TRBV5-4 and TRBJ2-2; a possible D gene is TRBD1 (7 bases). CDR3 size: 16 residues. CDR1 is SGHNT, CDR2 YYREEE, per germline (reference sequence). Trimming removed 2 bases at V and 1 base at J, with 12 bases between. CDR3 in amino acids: CASSFGGTVNTGELFF. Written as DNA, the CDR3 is TGTGCCAGCAGCTTTGGGGGGACAGTGAACACCGGGGAGCTGTTTTTT.

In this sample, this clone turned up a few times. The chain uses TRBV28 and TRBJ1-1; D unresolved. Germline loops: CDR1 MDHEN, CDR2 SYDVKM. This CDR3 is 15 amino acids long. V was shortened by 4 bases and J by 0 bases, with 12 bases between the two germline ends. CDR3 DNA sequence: TGTGCCAGCAGTTCGGGGTCGTTCATGAACACTGAAGCTTTCTTT. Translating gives CASSSGSFMNTEAFF.

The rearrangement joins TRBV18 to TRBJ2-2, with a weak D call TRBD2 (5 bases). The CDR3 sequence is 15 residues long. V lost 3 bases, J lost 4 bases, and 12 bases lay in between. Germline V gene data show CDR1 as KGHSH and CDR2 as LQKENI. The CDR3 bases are TGTGCCAGCTCACCCCGGACTGAGGGCACCGGGGAGCTGTTTTTT. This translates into CASSPRTEGTGELFF.

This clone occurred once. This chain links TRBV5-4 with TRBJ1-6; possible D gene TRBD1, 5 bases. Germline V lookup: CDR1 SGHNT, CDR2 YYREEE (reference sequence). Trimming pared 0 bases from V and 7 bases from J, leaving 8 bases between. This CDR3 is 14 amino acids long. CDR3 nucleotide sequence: TGTGCCAGCAGCTTGGCAGGGATGAATTCACCCCTCCACTTT. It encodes CASSLAGMNSPLHF.

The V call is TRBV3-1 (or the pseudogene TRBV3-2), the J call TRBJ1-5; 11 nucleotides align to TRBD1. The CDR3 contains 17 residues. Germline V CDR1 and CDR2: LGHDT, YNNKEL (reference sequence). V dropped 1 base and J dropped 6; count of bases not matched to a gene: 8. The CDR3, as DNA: TGTGCCAGCAGCCAAGTTTCCCGGGACAGGGGGGTTCAGCCCCAGCATTTT. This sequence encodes CASSQVSRDRGVQPQHF.

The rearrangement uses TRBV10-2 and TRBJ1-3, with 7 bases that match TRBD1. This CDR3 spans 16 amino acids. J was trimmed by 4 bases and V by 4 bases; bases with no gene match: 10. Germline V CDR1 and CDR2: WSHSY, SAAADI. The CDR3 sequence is CASSAPTGAPGNTIYF. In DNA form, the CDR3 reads TGCGCCAGCAGTGCCCCCACAGGGGCGCCGGGAAACACCATATATTTT.

CDR3 nucleotides: TGCGCCAGCAGCTTGGTCCCTGGGCACTCCTACAATGAGCAGTTCTTC. Protein: CASSLVPGHSYNEQFF. The chain links TRBV5-1 to TRBJ2-1; no clear D gene. The V gene lost 0 bases and the J gene lost 0 bases, with 10 bases spanning the gap. This CDR3 region has 16 residues. Germline V gene data show CDR1 as SGHRS and CDR2 as YFSETQ. The variable domain in full, completed from reference TRBV5-1 and TRBJ2-1, reads KAGVTQTPRYLIKTRGQQVTLSCSPISGHRSVSWYQQTPGQGLQFLFEYFSETQRNKGNFPGRFSGRQFSNSRSEMNVSTLELGDSALYLCASSLVPGHSYNEQFFGPGTRLTVL.

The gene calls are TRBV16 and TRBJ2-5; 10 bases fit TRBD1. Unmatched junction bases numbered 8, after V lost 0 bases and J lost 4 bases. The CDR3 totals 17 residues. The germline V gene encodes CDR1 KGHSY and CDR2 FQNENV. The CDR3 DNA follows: TGTGCCAGCAGCCAATCTCAGGGACAGGGGAGGCGAGAGACCCAGTACTTC. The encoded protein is CASSQSQGQGRRETQYF. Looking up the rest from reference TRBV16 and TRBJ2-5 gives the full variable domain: GEEVAQTPKHLVRGEGQKAKLYCAPIKGHSYVFWYQQVLKNEFKFLISFQNENVFDETGMPKERFSAKCLPNSPCSLEIQATKLEDSAVYFCASSQSQGQGRRETQYFGPGTRLLVL.

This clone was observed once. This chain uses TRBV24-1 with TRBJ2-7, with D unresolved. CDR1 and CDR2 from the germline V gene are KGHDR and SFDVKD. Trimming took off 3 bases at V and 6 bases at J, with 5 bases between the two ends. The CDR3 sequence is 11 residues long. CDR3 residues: CATSDSLEQYF. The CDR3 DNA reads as TGTGCCACCAGTGATAGCCTCGAGCAGTACTTC.

CDR3 protein: CAISGTSGINEQFF. In DNA, the CDR3 is TGTGCCATCAGTGGGACTAGCGGGATCAATGAGCAGTTCTTC. The gene calls are TRBV10-3 and TRBJ2-1, with 12 bases identical to TRBD2. The V gene's germline CDR1 is ENHRY and CDR2 SYGVKD. The CDR3 consists of 14 residues. V trimming: 4 bases; J trimming: 6 bases; junction bases outside the gene matches: 1.

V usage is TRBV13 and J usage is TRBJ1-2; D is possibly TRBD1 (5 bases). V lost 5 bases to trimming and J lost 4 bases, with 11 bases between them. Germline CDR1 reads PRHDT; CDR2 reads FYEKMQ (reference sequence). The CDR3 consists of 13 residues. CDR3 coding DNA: TGTGCCAGCAGCCCCGGGGGAAGCTATGGCTACACCTTC. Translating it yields CASSPGGSYGYTF.

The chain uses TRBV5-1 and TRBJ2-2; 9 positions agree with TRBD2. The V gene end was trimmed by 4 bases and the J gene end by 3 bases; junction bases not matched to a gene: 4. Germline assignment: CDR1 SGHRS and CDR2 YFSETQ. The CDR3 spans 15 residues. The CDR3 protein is CASSSSGSDTGELFF. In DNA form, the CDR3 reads TGCGCCAGCAGCAGTAGCGGGAGCGACACCGGGGAGCTGTTTTTT.

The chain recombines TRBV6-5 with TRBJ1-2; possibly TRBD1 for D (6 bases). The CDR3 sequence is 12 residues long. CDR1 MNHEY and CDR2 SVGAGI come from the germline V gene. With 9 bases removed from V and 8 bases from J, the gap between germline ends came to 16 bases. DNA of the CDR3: TGTGCCAGTAATCAGGGGAATGGAGGCTACACCTTC. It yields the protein CASNQGNGGYTF.

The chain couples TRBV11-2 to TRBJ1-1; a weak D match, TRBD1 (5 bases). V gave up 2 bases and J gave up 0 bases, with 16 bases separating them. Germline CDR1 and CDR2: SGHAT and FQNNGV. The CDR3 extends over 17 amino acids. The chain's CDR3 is CASSLTAGGVLNTEAFF. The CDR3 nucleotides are TGTGCCAGCAGCTTAACGGCAGGAGGGGTACTGAACACTGAAGCTTTCTTT.

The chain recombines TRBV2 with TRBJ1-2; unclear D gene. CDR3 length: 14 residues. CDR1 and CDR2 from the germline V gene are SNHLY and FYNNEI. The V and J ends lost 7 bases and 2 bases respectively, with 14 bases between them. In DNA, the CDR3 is TGTGCCAGCAAACTTGCAGGATTAAACTATGGCTACACCTTC. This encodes CASKLAGLNYGYTF.

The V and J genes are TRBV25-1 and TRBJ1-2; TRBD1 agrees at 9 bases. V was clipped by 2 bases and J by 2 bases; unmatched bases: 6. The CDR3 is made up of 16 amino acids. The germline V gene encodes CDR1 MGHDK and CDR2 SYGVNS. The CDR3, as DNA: TGTGCCAGCAGTGAACCATCCGGGACAGGGAACTATGGCTACACCTTC. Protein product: CASSEPSGTGNYGYTF.

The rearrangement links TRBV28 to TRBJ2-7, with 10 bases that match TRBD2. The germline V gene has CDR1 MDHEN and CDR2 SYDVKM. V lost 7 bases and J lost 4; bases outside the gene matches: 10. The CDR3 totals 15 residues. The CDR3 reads CASTRGSGRLYEQYF. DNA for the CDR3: TGTGCCAGCACCAGGGGTAGCGGGAGGTTGTACGAGCAGTACTTC.

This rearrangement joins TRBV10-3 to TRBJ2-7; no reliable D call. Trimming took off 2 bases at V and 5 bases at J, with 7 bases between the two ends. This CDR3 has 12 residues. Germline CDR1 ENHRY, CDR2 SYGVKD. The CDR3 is CAISEDEDEQYF. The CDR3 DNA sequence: TGTGCCATCAGTGAGGACGAGGACGAGCAGTACTTC.

This chain's CDR3 is CASSVLAGTTDTQYF. CDR3 DNA: TGTGCCAGCAGCGTTCTAGCGGGGACTACAGATACGCAGTATTTT. This rearrangement joins TRBV7-3 to TRBJ2-3; 9 bases are shared with TRBD2. V shed 5 bases and J 3 bases; nucleotides not matched to a gene: 6. The germline V gene has CDR1 SGHTA and CDR2 FQGTGA. CDR3 length: 15 residues. Combining the CDR3 with reference TRBV7-3 and TRBJ2-3 gives the whole variable domain GAGVSQTPSNKVTEKGKYVELRCDPISGHTALYWYRQSLGQGPEFLIYFQGTGAADDSGLPNDRFFAVRPEGSVSTLKIQRTERGDSAVYLCASSVLAGTTDTQYFGPGTRLTVL.

CDR3 sequence (DNA): TGTGCCAGCAGCTTAACAGGGCCAGATACGCAGTATTTT. It encodes CASSLTGPDTQYF. The chain links TRBV11-2 to TRBJ2-3; D is perhaps TRBD1 (6 bases). The CDR3 extends over 13 amino acids. Looked up from germline, CDR1 is SGHAT and CDR2 is FQNNGV. Trimming cost V 2 bases and J 4 bases, with 7 bases left between them.

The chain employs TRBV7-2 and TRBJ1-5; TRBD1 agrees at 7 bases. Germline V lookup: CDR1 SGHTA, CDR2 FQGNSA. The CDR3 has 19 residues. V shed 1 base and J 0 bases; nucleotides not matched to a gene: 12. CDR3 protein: CASSLVGTGDLYSNQPQHF. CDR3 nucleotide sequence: TGTGCCAGCAGCTTAGTGGGAACAGGGGACCTCTATAGCAATCAGCCCCAGCATTTT.

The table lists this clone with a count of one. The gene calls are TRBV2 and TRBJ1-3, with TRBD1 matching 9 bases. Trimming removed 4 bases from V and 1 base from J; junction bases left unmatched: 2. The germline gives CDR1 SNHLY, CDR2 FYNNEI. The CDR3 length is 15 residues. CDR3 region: CASSADRGSGNTIYF. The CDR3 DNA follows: TGTGCCAGCAGTGCTGACAGGGGGTCTGGAAACACCATATATTTT.

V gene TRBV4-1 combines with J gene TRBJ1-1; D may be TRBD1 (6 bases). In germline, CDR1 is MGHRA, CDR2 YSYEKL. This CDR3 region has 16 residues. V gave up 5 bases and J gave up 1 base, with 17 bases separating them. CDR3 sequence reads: CASSDPTGMGNTEAFF. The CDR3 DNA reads TGCGCCAGCAGCGATCCAACAGGGATGGGGAACACTGAAGCTTTCTTT.

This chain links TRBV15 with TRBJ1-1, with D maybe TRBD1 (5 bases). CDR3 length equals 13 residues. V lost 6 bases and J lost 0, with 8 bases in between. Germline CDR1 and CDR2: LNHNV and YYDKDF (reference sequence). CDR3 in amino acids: CATRKGMNTEAFF. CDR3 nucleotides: TGTGCCACCAGGAAGGGGATGAACACTGAAGCTTTCTTT.